This T cell receptor (beta chain) comes out of a study of siplizumab effects on memory and regulatory T cells. Generated by immunoSEQ multiplex PCR, the TCRdb table keeps only in-frame clones and is missing some. The sample has under 150,000 clones, around 94% seen once. The CDR3 has 17 residues. The germline CDR1 and CDR2 sequences are SEHNR and FQNEAQ (reference sequence). Trimming took 5 bases from V and 3 from J, leaving 21 bases between them. Sample: non-Treg CD4+ T cells sorted from blood. The rearrangement uses TRBV7-9 and TRBJ2-3; D possibly corresponds to TRBD2 (6 bases). This sequence was found in a human donor in good health. The CDR3 nucleotides read TGTGCCAGCAGCCCACCTAGGCAAGCGGGTCGAACAGATACGCAGTATTTT. Translation gives CASSPPRQAGRTDTQYF.